What follows is one TCR beta chain and its context. This record belongs to a study of T cell responses to AZD1222 COVID-19 vaccine. Generated by immunoSEQ multiplex PCR, the TCRdb table keeps only in-frame clones and is missing some. Seen here are some 120,000 clones, under 90% observed once, and the top ten hold roughly 4.5%. V was shortened by 7 bases and J by 4 bases, with 13 bases between the two germline ends. The CDR3 is made up of 13 amino acids. The germline V gene has CDR1 MDHEN and CDR2 SYDVKM. This receptor was identified in an adult in good health. This material consisted of peripheral blood, taken on day 0 of AZD1222 vaccination. The V gene is TRBV28, the J gene TRBJ1-2, with no clear D. In DNA, the CDR3 is TGTGCCAGCACCTCTTCCCCTGTCTATGGCTACACCTTC. This translates into CASTSSPVYGYTF.